Listed below are T cell receptor beta chains from one sample, sequenced in a study of shared clonotypes between healthy human individuals. The repertoire was sequenced with immunoSEQ multiplex PCR; TCRdb's copy has only in-frame clones and lacks some. The sample contains some 300,000 clones, less than 85% of which appear only once. Input material: memory CD4+ T cells sorted from blood. Receptors were obtained from a man aged 25-40 years in good health. Each CDR3 is given with its conserved first and last residue. D genes are given only for firm matches. Some rows have no size entry. The others give once, few or many, or a class for an expanded clone.

V gene	clone size	J gene	D gene	CDR3 protein	CDR3 DNA
TRBV5-4	-	TRBJ2-1	TRBD2	CASSSAGGSNEQFF	TGTGCCAGCAGCTCGGCGGGAGGGTCCAATGAGCAGTTCTTC
TRBV28	-	TRBJ2-7	TRBD1	CAALKDRGGYEQYF	TGTGCCGCCCTGAAGGACAGGGGGGGATACGAGCAGTACTTC
TRBV29-1	-	TRBJ2-1	-	CSVEVGKSGEQFF	TGCAGCGTTGAGGTCGGTAAGTCCGGTGAGCAGTTCTTC
TRBV7-3	-	TRBJ2-5	-	CASSYEKLSTQYF	TGTGCCAGCAGCTACGAGAAGCTGTCGACCCAGTACTTC
TRBV21-1	-	TRBJ1-2	-	CASTFLTGDYGYTF	TGTGCCAGCACCTTCCTCACAGGCGACTATGGCTACACCTTC
TRBV30	-	TRBJ1-6	-	CAWIRQGGRSPLHF	TGTGCCTGGATACGGCAGGGCGGAAGGTCACCCCTCCACTTT
TRBV28	-	TRBJ1-2	-	CASTRDSVNYGYTF	TGTGCCAGCACCCGGGATTCCGTAAACTATGGCTACACCTTC
TRBV27	many	TRBJ2-7	TRBD2	CASSLTGLAGVNEQYF	TGTGCCAGCAGTCTTACCGGACTAGCGGGAGTTAACGAGCAGTACTTC
TRBV29-1	-	TRBJ2-1	-	CSVEDRVRYNEQFF	TGCAGCGTTGAAGATCGGGTCCGATACAATGAGCAGTTCTTC
TRBV13	-	TRBJ2-3	TRBD2	CASSLAFSGGQVDTQYF	TGTGCCAGCAGCTTAGCCTTTAGCGGGGGTCAGGTAGATACGCAGTATTTT
TRBV30	-	TRBJ2-7	-	CAWSGRRLSSYEQYF	TGTGCCTGGAGTGGCCGACGGTTAAGCTCCTACGAGCAGTACTTC
TRBV7-2	-	TRBJ1-5	-	CASSLDRYSNQPQHF	TGTGCCAGCAGCTTAGATCGCTATAGCAATCAGCCCCAGCATTTT
TRBV2	-	TRBJ1-4	-	CASKFLWGREKLFF	TGTGCCAGCAAGTTTTTGTGGGGGCGTGAAAAACTGTTTTTT
TRBV29-1	-	TRBJ2-1	TRBD2	CSARTSTYNEQFF	TGCAGCGCCAGGACTAGCACCTACAATGAGCAGTTCTTC
TRBV5-6	few	TRBJ2-1	-	CASSLAPGVSGSKQFF	TGTGCCAGCAGCTTGGCCCCGGGTGTTAGCGGCAGCAAACAGTTCTTC
TRBV18	-	TRBJ2-1	TRBD2	CASSLRTSGEHEQFF	TGTGCCAGCTCCCTCAGGACTAGCGGGGAGCATGAGCAGTTCTTC
TRBV18	-	TRBJ1-3	-	CASAGPGVTDTIYF	TGTGCCAGCGCAGGGCCAGGGGTGACCGACACCATATATTTT
TRBV5-4	-	TRBJ2-6	-	CASRAPQGVGANVLTF	TGTGCCAGCAGAGCCCCACAGGGAGTTGGGGCCAACGTCCTGACTTTC
TRBV10-1	-	TRBJ1-4	-	CASGIATNEKLFF	TGCGCCAGCGGGATTGCAACTAATGAAAAACTGTTTTTT
TRBV7-2	-	TRBJ2-1	-	CASSLRSSSYNEQFF	TGTGCCAGCAGCTTGAGGTCTAGCTCCTACAATGAGCAGTTCTTC
TRBV7-9	-	TRBJ2-3	TRBD2	CASSKRTSGPTDTQYF	TGTGCCAGCAGCAAACGGACTAGCGGGCCTACAGATACGCAGTATTTT
TRBV11-2	-	TRBJ2-2	TRBD1	CASSTHKDRGISRELFF	TGTGCCAGCAGCACCCACAAGGACAGGGGAATTTCGAGGGAGCTGTTTTTT
TRBV5-5	-	TRBJ1-1	-	CASSLEAGVNTEAFF	TGTGCCAGCAGCTTGGAGGCGGGGGTAAACACTGAAGCTTTCTTT
TRBV11-2	many	TRBJ1-1	-	CASSLKGNTEAFF	TGTGCCAGCAGCTTGAAGGGGAACACTGAAGCTTTCTTT
TRBV18	-	TRBJ2-5	TRBD1	CASSMNPGGEETQYF	TGTGCCAGCTCAATGAACCCAGGGGGCGAAGAGACCCAGTACTTC
TRBV28	few	TRBJ1-5	-	CASSLGPVSQPQHF	TGTGCCAGCAGTTTAGGCCCCGTCAGTCAGCCCCAGCATTTT
TRBV4-3	once	TRBJ2-3	TRBD1	CASSHGTRQGGADTQYF	TGCGCCAGCAGCCACGGAACTCGACAGGGTGGTGCAGATACGCAGTATTTT
TRBV12-1	-	TRBJ2-3	-	CASPRTSGKSDTQYF	TGTGCCAGCCCCCGGACTAGCGGGAAATCAGATACGCAGTATTTT
TRBV10-1	-	TRBJ2-1	-	CASARQATYNEQFF	TGCGCCAGCGCTCGACAGGCCACGTACAATGAGCAGTTCTTC
TRBV2	-	TRBJ1-4	-	CASSRRATNEKLFF	TGTGCCAGCAGCCGGAGGGCAACTAATGAAAAACTGTTTTTT
TRBV18	-	TRBJ1-1	-	CASSLLNLNTEAFF	TGTGCCAGCTCACTGCTAAATCTGAACACTGAAGCTTTCTTT
TRBV19	few	TRBJ2-7	-	CASSMGLSEQYF	TGTGCCAGTAGTATGGGCTTGTCCGAGCAGTACTTC
TRBV2	-	TRBJ2-2	TRBD2	CASSGSGGGAGELFF	TGTGCCAGCAGTGGGAGCGGGGGGGGCGCCGGGGAGCTGTTTTTT
TRBV6-1	once	TRBJ2-5	-	CASRGVQETQYF	TGTGCCAGCAGGGGGGTACAAGAGACCCAGTACTTC
TRBV6-1	-	TRBJ1-3	-	CASSESLPSSGNTIYF	TGTGCCAGCAGTGAATCGTTACCCAGCTCTGGAAACACCATATATTTT
TRBV7-3	-	TRBJ2-1	-	CASSPTTGHSYNEQFF	TGTGCCAGCAGCCCGACTACAGGACACTCCTACAATGAGCAGTTCTTC
TRBV28	once	TRBJ2-1	TRBD1	CASREDRDEQFF	TGTGCCAGCAGGGAAGACAGGGATGAGCAGTTCTTC
TRBV18	-	TRBJ2-2	-	CASSRDGNTGELFF	TGTGCCAGCTCACGGGACGGCAACACCGGGGAGCTGTTTTTT
TRBV7-9	-	TRBJ1-1	-	CASSPQVQNTEAFF	TGTGCCAGCAGCCCTCAGGTCCAGAACACTGAAGCTTTCTTT
TRBV9	-	TRBJ2-7	-	CASSLRAQGPYEQYF	TGTGCCAGCAGCCTAAGGGCGCAGGGCCCCTACGAGCAGTACTTC
TRBV5-1	-	TRBJ2-5	-	CASSGQPQETQYF	TGCGCCAGCAGCGGACAGCCCCAAGAGACCCAGTACTTC
TRBV5-6	few	TRBJ2-3	-	CASSWDPTVFNTDTQYF	TGTGCCAGCAGCTGGGACCCGACGGTCTTCAACACAGATACGCAGTATTTT
TRBV5-4	-	TRBJ2-4	-	CASSDVRSGKNIQYF	TGTGCCAGCAGCGACGTTCGGAGTGGCAAAAACATTCAGTACTTC
TRBV6-1	many	TRBJ1-3	-	CASSQLDISGNTIYF	TGTGCCAGCAGTCAATTGGACATCTCTGGAAACACCATATATTTT
TRBV30	-	TRBJ2-1	TRBD2	CAWRAPIAGGWNEQFF	TGTGCCTGGAGGGCTCCTATAGCGGGAGGTTGGAATGAGCAGTTCTTC
TRBV5-4	-	TRBJ2-3	TRBD2	CASSLRLAGGTDTQYF	TGTGCCAGCAGCCTACGACTAGCGGGAGGGACAGATACGCAGTATTTT
TRBV10-3	-	TRBJ2-7	TRBD1	CAIGTTGAHPYEQYF	TGTGCCATCGGTACAACAGGGGCTCATCCCTACGAGCAGTACTTC
TRBV5-6	-	TRBJ1-5	-	CASRRRGSHQPQHF	TGTGCCAGCAGAAGACGGGGGAGTCATCAGCCCCAGCATTTT
TRBV27	-	TRBJ2-3	-	CASRLMLGTDTQYF	TGTGCCAGCAGATTGATGCTGGGCACAGATACGCAGTATTTT
TRBV14	-	TRBJ1-1	-	CASSQDTNTEAFF	TGTGCCAGCAGCCAAGATACAAACACTGAAGCTTTCTTT
TRBV19	-	TRBJ1-5	-	CASSIYPKGAVYSNQPQHF	TGTGCCAGTAGTATATACCCGAAAGGAGCGGTCTATAGCAATCAGCCCCAGCATTTT